Below, one TCR beta chain is given with its context. The ends lost 0 bases at V and 5 bases at J; junction bases unmatched: 12. The CDR3 contains 18 residues. Germline values: CDR1 MNHEY, CDR2 SMNVEV (reference sequence). The record originates from a study of blood T cell repertoires in COVID-19. Data came from immunoSEQ multiplex PCR; TCRdb stores just in-frame clones and leaves some out. Altogether roughly 50,000 clones are present, 85% to 90% being singletons, with the ten largest covering around 13%. The sample comprised peripheral blood. The genes are TRBV27 and TRBJ2-1, with 8 bases that match TRBD2. The sequence derives from a man in his 70s with acute or convalescent COVID-19. The DNA for the CDR3 is TGTGCCAGCAGTTTATCTCCCTTCGGGGGGGGCATAAACAATGAGCAGTTCTTC. Protein: CASSLSPFGGGINNEQFF.